Presented here are 25 T cell receptor beta chains from one specimen sequenced in a study of human T cells and chemical hapten exposure. Each CDR3 protein gets one entry after TCRdb re-called the RACE reads with MiXCR. The top ten clones hold 4% to 5% of a sample with 80,000 or so distinct CDR3 sequences, approximately 12% of them seen once. Time point given: patch test 1, 2 weeks after DPC sensitization. Treatment in this sample: therapeutic diphenylcyclopropenone sensitization with weekly scalp DPC. The source material was whole blood, sampled in connection with sensitization to the hapten diphenylcyclopropenone (DPC). These receptors were obtained from a woman in her 50s with alopecia areata. Some clones in this sample may be carry-over from other donors' samples.

This clonotype showed up many times. The chain couples TRBV30 to TRBJ1-2; the D is unclear. Looked up from germline, CDR1 is GTSNPN and CDR2 is SVGIG (reference sequence). The CDR3 is 14 residues long. The V gene lost 0 bases and the J gene lost 12 bases, with 20 bases spanning the gap. This chain's CDR3 is CAWSVSQAQSTHTF. Written as DNA, the CDR3 is TGTGCCTGGAGTGTATCGCAGGCTCAATCTACCCACACCTTC.

This clonotype was observed a few times. This chain joins TRBV5-6 and TRBJ2-3; D gene unclear. The germline V gene encodes CDR1 SGHDT and CDR2 YYEEEE. The CDR3 length is 14 residues. With 4 bases removed from V and 5 bases from J, the gap between germline ends came to 14 bases. The CDR3 DNA reads TGTGCCAGCAGCCCTGGCCCGTCCGAAGATACGCAGTATTTT. Its protein product is CASSPGPSEDTQYF.

This clonotype has a count of ten or more. J is TRBJ2-5 and V is TRBV12-3 or TRBV12-4; TRBD2 matches 9 bases. J lost 2 bases, V lost 0 bases, and 7 bases had no gene match. This CDR3 has 17 amino acids. The CDR3 DNA is TGTGCCAGCAGTTTAGCTGCGGGGGGGTCAGGGCAAGAGACCCAGTACTTC. It translates to CASSLAAGGSGQETQYF.

The chain employs TRBV7-9 and TRBJ1-4; tentatively, D is TRBD1 (5 bases). This CDR3 has 13 amino acids. The V end was cut by 5 bases, the J end by 7 bases, with 11 bases between. CDR1 and CDR2 (germline): SEHNR, FQNEAQ (reference sequence). The CDR3 region has the DNA TGTGCCAGCAGCGTGGGGCCTATTGAAAAACTGTTTTTT. It codes for CASSVGPIEKLFF.

This clonotype has a handful of counts. The chain is built from TRBV10-3 and TRBJ2-2, with D perhaps matching TRBD2 (6 bases). The CDR3 is 13 amino acids. Trimming left V 10 bases short and J 7 bases short, with 16 bases between. Germline V lookup: CDR1 ENHRY, CDR2 SYGVKD. The CDR3 bases are TGTGCCAACAGAGGGGCGGGGAACGGGGAGCTGTTTTTT. Translation gives CANRGAGNGELFF.

Only a few counts were recorded for this clonotype. The V and J genes are TRBV27 and TRBJ1-3, with 7 nucleotides matching TRBD1. V lost 8 bases and J lost 0; bases outside the gene matches: 10. The CDR3 has 16 amino acids. Germline V lookup: CDR1 MNHEY, CDR2 SMNVEV (reference sequence). The CDR3 reads CASAARQGLSGNTIYF. The CDR3 DNA sequence: TGTGCCAGCGCAGCGCGACAGGGACTCTCTGGAAACACCATATATTTT.

This clonotype has only a few counts. The gene calls are TRBV6-5 and TRBJ2-1, with TRBD2 as a possible D gene (5 bases). The germline gives CDR1 MNHEY, CDR2 SVGAGI. This CDR3 has 17 residues. The V end was cut by 2 bases, the J end by 1 base, with 15 bases between. CDR3 sequence: CASSYPSEGGSYNEQFF. The CDR3 DNA sequence: TGTGCCAGCAGTTACCCCTCCGAGGGCGGTTCCTACAATGAGCAGTTCTTC.

This clonotype was seen repeatedly, ten times or more. The V call is TRBV18, the J call TRBJ1-2, with a possible D match to TRBD1 (6 bases). This CDR3 is built from 13 residues. The ends were cut back, 6 bases at V and 6 bases at J, with 14 bases in the middle. The germline gives CDR1 KGHSH, CDR2 LQKENI. The CDR3 loop reads CASSPQGSDGYTF. The DNA for the CDR3 is TGTGCCAGCTCGCCCCAGGGGTCCGATGGCTACACCTTC.

The V call is TRBV14, the J call TRBJ2-5; 7 positions agree with TRBD2. Unmatched junction bases numbered 10, after V lost 4 bases and J lost 5 bases. The germline V gene has CDR1 SGHDN and CDR2 FVKESK. This CDR3 spans 15 amino acids. This CDR3 is CASSLGRGRAETQYF. The CDR3 DNA sequence: TGTGCCAGCAGCCTCGGCCGAGGGAGGGCGGAGACCCAGTACTTC.

This clonotype was detected ten times or more. The rearrangement joins TRBV6-6 to TRBJ1-1; 8 bases align to TRBD1. Trimming cost V 7 bases and J 0 bases; bases outside gene matches: 4. The CDR3 extends over 14 amino acids. The germline V gene encodes CDR1 MNHNY and CDR2 SVGAGI (reference sequence). The CDR3 loop is CASTNRGMNTEAFF. The CDR3 region has the DNA TGTGCCAGCACCAACAGGGGGATGAACACTGAAGCTTTCTTT.

The genes are TRBV14 and TRBJ1-1, with no clear D. This CDR3 contains 13 residues. Germline V gene lookup returns CDR1 SGHDN and CDR2 FVKESK. Trimming cost V 3 bases and J 5 bases, with 10 bases left between them. The chain's CDR3 is CASSHGPSTEAFF. DNA of the CDR3: TGTGCCAGCAGCCACGGGCCGTCGACTGAAGCTTTCTTT.

This clonotype was observed at least ten times. The chain combines TRBV20-1 with TRBJ2-6; D possibly uses TRBD1 or TRBD2 (5 bases each). With 2 bases removed from V and 0 bases from J, the gap between germline ends came to 8 bases. CDR3 length: 15 amino acids. CDR1 and CDR2 from the germline V gene are DFQATT and SNEGSKA (reference sequence). CDR3 region: CSARRGDSGANVLTF. DNA of the CDR3: TGCAGTGCTAGAAGGGGAGACTCTGGGGCCAACGTCCTGACTTTC.

This chain uses TRBV29-1 with TRBJ1-2; 7 bases line up with TRBD1. Germline lookup yields CDR1 SQVTM and CDR2 ANQGSEA. The V gene end was trimmed by 7 bases and the J gene end by 9 bases; junction bases not matched to a gene: 8. The length of the CDR3 is 11 residues. As DNA, the CDR3 is TGCAGCGCGATACCGGGACAGAGCTACACCTTC. Its translation: CSAIPGQSYTF.

This chain joins TRBV6-5 and TRBJ2-6, with D possibly TRBD1 on 6 matching bases. This CDR3 spans 17 amino acids. CDR1 is MNHEY and CDR2 is SVGAGI in the germline V gene. V lost 2 bases and J lost 4, with 15 bases in between. In nucleotides, the CDR3 is TGTGCCAGCAGTTACGATCATACAGGGAAAGGGGCCAACGTCCTGACTTTC. Its translation: CASSYDHTGKGANVLTF.

In this sample, this clonotype turned up a few times. At one boundary the junction diverges from the germline segment, which might be a read error. This chain joins TRBV7-3 and TRBJ1-1; maybe TRBD1 (5 bases). CDR3 length: 14 residues. Per the germline V gene, CDR1 is SGHTA and CDR2 is FQGTGA. The CDR3 nucleotides are TGTGCCAGCAGCCTAACCCCTGAGTCGAGGGGTGCTTTCTTT. It encodes CASSLTPESRGAFF.

In its sample, this clonotype is medium-sized (0.01 to 0.1%). V and J are TRBV14 and TRBJ2-3; a possible D gene is TRBD2 (5 bases). Germline V gene lookup returns CDR1 SGHDN and CDR2 FVKESK. The CDR3 loop spans 16 amino acids. With 4 bases removed from V and 4 bases from J, the gap between germline ends came to 18 bases. This CDR3 reads CASSPFVSGGPDTQYF. The CDR3, as DNA: TGTGCCAGCAGCCCCTTCGTTTCTGGAGGCCCAGATACGCAGTATTTT.

The chain links TRBV7-2 to TRBJ1-6, with D possibly TRBD1 on 5 matching bases. V lost 5 bases and J 8 bases, leaving 16 bases between the germline ends. Germline V CDR1 and CDR2: SGHTA, FQGNSA. The CDR3 extends over 15 amino acids. The CDR3 bases are TGTGCCAGCAGCCCCCAAAGGGGTAGGGATTCACCCCTCCACTTT. Translating it yields CASSPQRGRDSPLHF.

The rearrangement links TRBV6-2 or TRBV6-3 to TRBJ1-5; D gene ambiguous. The germline V gene has CDR1 MNHEY and CDR2 SVGEGT. Trimming took off 7 bases at V and 3 bases at J, with 13 bases between the two ends. The CDR3 is made up of 14 amino acids. The CDR3 protein is CASTLGGVNQPQHF. For the CDR3, the DNA is TGTGCCAGCACCCTGGGAGGAGTCAATCAGCCCCAGCATTTT.

The rearrangement uses TRBV12-3 or TRBV12-4 and TRBJ2-3, with no clear D. The CDR3 contains 16 residues. Trimming shortened V by 6 bases and J by 6 bases, and 22 bases separated the two germline ends. This chain's CDR3 is CASRPSQAAVRDTQYF. The CDR3, as DNA: TGTGCCAGCAGGCCCAGCCAGGCGGCGGTGCGGGATACGCAGTATTTT.

The chain couples TRBV4-3 to TRBJ1-4; D uncertain. Deletions cut 4 bases from V and 8 bases from J, with 20 bases between. Germline V gene lookup returns CDR1 LGHNA and CDR2 YSLEER. The CDR3 runs to 16 residues. CDR3 in amino acids: CASSRNYLLTGEKLFF. The DNA for the CDR3 is TGCGCCAGCAGCCGGAACTATCTCCTAACGGGGGAAAAACTGTTTTTT.

CDR3 sequence reads: CASSRIQGIEGNTIYF. Written as DNA, the CDR3 is TGTGCCAGCAGCCGCATACAGGGGATCGAAGGAAACACCATATATTTT. The V gene is TRBV4-2, the J gene TRBJ1-3; 7 bases map to TRBD1. J lost 4 bases, V lost 4 bases, and 10 bases had no gene match. CDR3 length equals 16 residues. Per the germline V gene, CDR1 is LGHNA and CDR2 is YNFKEQ.

This clonotype was found many times. The rearrangement links TRBV7-6 to TRBJ2-7; no firm D call. Per germline, CDR1 SGHVS and CDR2 FNYEAQ. This CDR3 contains 12 residues. With 4 bases removed from V and 5 bases from J, the gap between germline ends came to 9 bases. DNA for the CDR3: TGTGCCAGCAGCTCGTACTTAAACGAGCAGTACTTC. Protein: CASSSYLNEQYF.

This clonotype was detected many times. J is TRBJ1-1 and V is TRBV28; TRBD1 agrees at 7 bases. The CDR3 contains 14 residues. Germline CDR1 reads MDHEN; CDR2 reads SYDVKM. Unmatched junction bases numbered 3, after V lost 5 bases and J lost 0 bases. The CDR3 DNA reads as TGTGCCAGCAGTAAGGGACAGTTGAACACTGAAGCTTTCTTT. Protein product: CASSKGQLNTEAFF.

This clonotype was found a few times. CDR3 nucleotide sequence: TGCGCCAGCAGTGAACACGACCCAGAGAACACTGAAGCTTTCTTT. Translation: CASSEHDPENTEAFF. The chain recombines TRBV10-1 with TRBJ1-1, with D unresolved. CDR1 is WNHNN, CDR2 SYGVQD, per germline (reference sequence). CDR3 length: 15 residues. V dropped 3 bases and J dropped 1 base, with 12 bases sitting between them.

This clonotype has a count of ten or more. This sequence joins TRBV5-4 and TRBJ2-2; TRBD1 agrees at 7 bases. Trimming cost V 4 bases and J 4 bases; bases outside gene matches: 10. Germline V gene sequence: CDR1 SGHNT, CDR2 YYREEE (reference sequence). The CDR3 has 16 amino acids. DNA of the CDR3: TGTGCCAGCAGCCCTACAGGGGCTCGGGGCACCGGGGAGCTGTTTTTT. This gives the protein CASSPTGARGTGELFF.